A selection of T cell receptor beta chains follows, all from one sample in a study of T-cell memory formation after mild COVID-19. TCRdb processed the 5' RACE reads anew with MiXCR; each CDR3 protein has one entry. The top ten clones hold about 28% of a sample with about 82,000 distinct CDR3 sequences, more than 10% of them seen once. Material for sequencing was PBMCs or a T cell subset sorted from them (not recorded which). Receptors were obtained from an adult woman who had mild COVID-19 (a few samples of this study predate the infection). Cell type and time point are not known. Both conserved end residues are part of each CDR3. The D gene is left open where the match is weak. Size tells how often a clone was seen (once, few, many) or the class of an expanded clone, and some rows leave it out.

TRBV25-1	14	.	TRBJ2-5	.	CASSALKGPETQYF	TGTGCCAGCAGTGCGCTTAAGGGGCCAGAGACCCAGTACTTC
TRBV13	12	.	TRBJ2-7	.	CASSSRYYEQYF	TGTGCCAGCAGCTCCCGATACTACGAGCAGTACTTC
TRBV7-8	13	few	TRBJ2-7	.	CASSSRGPYEQYF	TGTGCCAGCAGCTCACGGGGACCTTACGAGCAGTACTTC
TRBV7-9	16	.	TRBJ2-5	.	CASSPMTVDFQETQYF	TGTGCCAGCAGTCCGATGACAGTTGATTTCCAAGAGACCCAGTACTTC
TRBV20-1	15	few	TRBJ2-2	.	CSARDPGHGTGELFF	TGCAGTGCTAGAGATCCTGGACATGGGACCGGGGAGCTGTTTTTT
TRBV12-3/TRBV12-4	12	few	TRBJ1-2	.	CASSLWGYGYTF	TGTGCCAGCAGTTTGTGGGGCTATGGCTACACCTTC
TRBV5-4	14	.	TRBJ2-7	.	CASSSGTHIYEQYF	TGTGCCAGCAGCTCCGGGACCCACATTTACGAGCAGTACTTC
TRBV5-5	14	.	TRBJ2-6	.	CASSPWGRANVLTF	TGTGCCAGCAGCCCCTGGGGGCGGGCCAACGTCCTGACTTTC
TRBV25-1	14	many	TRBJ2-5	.	CASSETAPRETQYF	TGTGCCAGCAGTGAGACAGCCCCCCGGGAGACCCAGTACTTC
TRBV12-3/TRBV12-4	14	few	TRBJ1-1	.	CASSLGEGNTEAFF	TGTGCCAGCAGTTTAGGGGAGGGAAACACTGAAGCTTTCTTT
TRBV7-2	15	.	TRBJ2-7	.	CASSLPSELGDEQYF	TGTGCCAGCAGCTTACCCTCCGAGTTAGGGGACGAGCAGTACTTC
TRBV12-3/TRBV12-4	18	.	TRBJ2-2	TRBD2	CASSFPSGLAVNTGELYF	TGTGCCAGCAGTTTTCCGAGCGGACTAGCGGTAAACACCGGGGAGCTGTATTTT
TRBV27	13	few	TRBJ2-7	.	CASSLSPSYEQYF	TGTGCCAGCAGTTTATCCCCTTCCTACGAGCAGTACTTC
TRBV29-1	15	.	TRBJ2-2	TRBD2	CSVELERDFTGELFF	TGCAGCGTTGAGTTAGAGCGGGATTTCACCGGGGAGCTGTTTTTT
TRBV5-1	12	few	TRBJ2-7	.	CASSLNIDEQYF	TGCGCCAGCAGCTTGAATATCGACGAGCAGTACTTC
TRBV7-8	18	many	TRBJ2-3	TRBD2	CASSLAWGSGGQGDTQYF	TGTGCCAGCAGCTTAGCGTGGGGTAGCGGGGGCCAGGGAGATACGCAGTATTTT
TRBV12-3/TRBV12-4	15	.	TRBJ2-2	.	CASSIQLPRTGELFF	TGTGCCAGCAGCATCCAGCTCCCGCGGACCGGGGAGCTGTTTTTT
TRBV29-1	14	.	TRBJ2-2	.	CSVLPGANTGELFF	TGCAGCGTTCTCCCAGGGGCGAACACCGGGGAGCTGTTTTTT
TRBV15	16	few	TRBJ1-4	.	CATSWTRDATNEKLFF	TGTGCCACCAGCTGGACTCGGGATGCAACTAATGAAAAACTGTTTTTT
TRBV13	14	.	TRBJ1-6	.	CASSLGASGSPLHF	TGTGCCAGCAGCTTAGGGGCTAGTGGTTCACCCCTCCACTTT
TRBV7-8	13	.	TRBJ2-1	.	CASSLLQGAEQFF	TGTGCCAGCAGTTTACTCCAGGGCGCTGAGCAGTTCTTC
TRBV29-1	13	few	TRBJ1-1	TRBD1	CSVTGTGVDEAFF	TGCAGCGTTACCGGGACAGGGGTGGATGAAGCTTTCTTT
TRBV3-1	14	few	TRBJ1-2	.	CASSPRTEPYGYTF	TGTGCCAGCAGCCCACGGACAGAGCCCTATGGCTACACCTTC
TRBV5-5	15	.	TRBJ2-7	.	CASSLGSVDGYEQYF	TGTGCCAGCAGCTTGGGGTCGGTTGACGGCTACGAGCAGTACTTC
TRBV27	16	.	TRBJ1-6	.	CASSLRGASYNSPLHF	TGTGCCAGCAGTTTACGGGGGGCCTCCTATAATTCACCCCTCCACTTT
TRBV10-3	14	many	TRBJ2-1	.	CAISGWGEYNEQFF	TGTGCCATCAGTGGGTGGGGGGAGTACAATGAGCAGTTCTTC
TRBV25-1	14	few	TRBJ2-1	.	CASSGQRHPREQFF	TGTGCCAGCAGCGGGCAGAGGCACCCGAGAGAGCAGTTCTTC
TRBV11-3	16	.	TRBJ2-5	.	CASSLGAGRNGETQYF	TGTGCCAGCAGCTTAGGCGCAGGGAGGAATGGAGAGACCCAGTACTTC
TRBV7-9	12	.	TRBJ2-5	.	CSSSYISETQYF	TGTTCCAGCAGCTATATTTCAGAGACCCAGTACTTC
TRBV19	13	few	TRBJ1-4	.	CASRRQDNEKLFF	TGTGCCAGTAGAAGACAGGATAATGAAAAACTGTTTTTT
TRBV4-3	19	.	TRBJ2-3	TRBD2	CASSHTGLAGGPGTDTQYF	TGCGCCAGCAGCCACACGGGACTAGCGGGAGGGCCGGGCACAGATACGCAGTATTTT